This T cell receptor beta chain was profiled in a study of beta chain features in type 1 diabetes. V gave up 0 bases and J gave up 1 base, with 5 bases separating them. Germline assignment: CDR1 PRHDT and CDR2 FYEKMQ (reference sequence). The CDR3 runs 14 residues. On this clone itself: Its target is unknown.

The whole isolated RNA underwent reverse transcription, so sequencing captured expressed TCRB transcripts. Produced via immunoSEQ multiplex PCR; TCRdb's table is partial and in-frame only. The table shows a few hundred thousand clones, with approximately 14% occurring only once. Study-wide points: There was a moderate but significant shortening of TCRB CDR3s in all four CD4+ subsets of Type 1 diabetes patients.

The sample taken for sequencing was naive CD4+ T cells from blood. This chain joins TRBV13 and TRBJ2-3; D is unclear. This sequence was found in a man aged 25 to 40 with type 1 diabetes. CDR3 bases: TGTGCCAGCAGCTTAGGAGGAGGCACAGATACGCAGTATTTT. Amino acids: CASSLGGGTDTQYF.